This TCR beta chain is drawn from a study of regulatory T cells in long-lasting Graves disease. Study results and limitations: Favoring TRBV28, TRBJ1-2 and TRBJ2-5 was a feature seen in persistent disease. Peripheral blood, not thyroid tissue, was the sole material studied. Persistent Graves' patients had lower TCR diversity than newly diagnosed ones.

iRepertoire HTBI primers and Arm-PCR of CDR3 regions built TCR beta libraries. Via MiXCR, TCRdb re-called the multiplex PCR reads, giving one row per CDR3 protein. The sample has hundreds of thousands of distinct CDR3 sequences; more than 20% are singletons. Time point specified: persistent/refractory GD, antithyroid drugs over 5 years with positive TRAb. Generation of the TCR library employed RNA extracted from PBMCs. The J segment lost 7 bases and the V segment lost 4 bases, leaving 10 bases of the junction unmatched. CDR1 SGHTA and CDR2 FQGNSA come from the germline V gene. The CDR3 length is 16 residues. Concerning this clonotype: Its antigen is not known.

The sequences come from peripheral blood mononuclear cells (PBMCs), collected when the disease was refractory, from a patient treated with antithyroid drugs. The V call is TRBV7-2, the J call TRBJ1-6; 7 nucleotides match TRBD1. The origin of this receptor is a female donor with Graves disease. The DNA of the CDR3 is TGTGCCAGCAGCTCCCAACAGGGGAGTCGGAATTCACCCCTCCACTTT. This codes for CASSSQQGSRNSPLHF. Full variable domain (outside the CDR3, taken from reference TRBV7-2 and TRBJ1-6): GAGVSQSPSNKVTEKGKDVELRCDPISGHTALYWYRQSLGQGLEFLIYFQGNSAPDKSGLPSDRFSAERTGGSVSTLTIQRTQQEDSAVYLCASSSQQGSRNSPLHFGNGTRLTVT.